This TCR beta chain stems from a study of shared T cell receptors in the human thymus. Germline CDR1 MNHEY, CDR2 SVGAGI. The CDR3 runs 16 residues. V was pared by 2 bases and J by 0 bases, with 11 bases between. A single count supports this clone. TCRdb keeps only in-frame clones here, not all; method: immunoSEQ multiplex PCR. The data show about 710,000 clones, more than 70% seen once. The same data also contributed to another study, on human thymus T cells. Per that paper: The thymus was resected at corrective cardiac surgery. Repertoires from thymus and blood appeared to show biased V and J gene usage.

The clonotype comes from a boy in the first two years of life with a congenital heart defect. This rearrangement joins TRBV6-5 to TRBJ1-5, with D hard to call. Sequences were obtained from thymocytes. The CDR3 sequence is CASSYTSDYSNQPQHF. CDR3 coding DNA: TGTGCCAGCAGTTACACTTCAGACTATAGCAATCAGCCCCAGCATTTT.